These 14 T cell receptor beta chains were sequenced from one sample in a study of patients and donors after allogeneic stem cell transplantation. TCRdb reprocessed the RT-PCR reads with MiXCR, giving one entry per CDR3 protein. The table includes about 960,000 distinct CDR3 sequences, roughly 18% detected once. Input material: blood, either unsorted or a sorted T cell fraction (not recorded which). The source of these receptors is a human donor who was either an allogeneic HSCT recipient or a stem cell or donor lymphocyte infusion donor (not recorded which). It is not recorded whose cells these are; they may come from a transplant donor.

The chain has TRBV20-1 and TRBJ2-7; TRBD2 matches 8 bases. V lost 6 bases to trimming and J lost 2 bases; unmatched junction nucleotides: 12. The CDR3 covers 15 residues. Germline-derived CDR1 and CDR2 are DFQATT and SNEGSKA (reference sequence). CDR3: CSAKTLAATPYEQYF. The CDR3 nucleotides read TGCAGTGCCAAAACACTAGCGGCTACGCCCTACGAGCAGTACTTC.

V and J are TRBV5-6 and TRBJ1-3, with D unresolved. Trimming stripped 3 bases from V and 4 bases from J, with 14 bases between. Germline CDR1 reads SGHDT; CDR2 reads YYEEEE. The CDR3 runs to 15 residues. The chain's CDR3 is CASSSGPALGNTIYF. Written as DNA, the CDR3 is TGTGCCAGCAGCTCCGGGCCCGCGCTCGGAAACACCATATATTTT.

This clonotype was counted between two and nine times. J is TRBJ2-1 and V is TRBV5-1; 13 bases match TRBD2. The CDR3 is made up of 17 amino acids. V lost 4 bases, J lost 3 bases, and 7 bases stayed unmatched. In germline, CDR1 is SGHRS, CDR2 YFSETQ. CDR3 DNA: TGCGCCAGCAGCCCGGGACTAGCGGGGTTTAACTACAATGAGCAGTTCTTC. It specifies CASSPGLAGFNYNEQFF.

The V gene is TRBV12-3 or TRBV12-4, the J gene TRBJ1-6, with a tentative D call TRBD1 (5 bases). V dropped 6 bases and J dropped 6 bases, with 12 bases sitting between them. The CDR3 contains 14 residues. The CDR3 sequence is CASSNRQLNSPLHF. The CDR3 nucleotides are TGTGCCAGCAGCAACAGACAGCTTAATTCACCCCTCCACTTT.

This rearrangement joins TRBV5-6 to TRBJ2-5; no clear D gene. The CDR3 covers 13 residues. Trimming removed 6 bases at V and 2 bases at J, with 11 bases between. Germline CDR1 and CDR2: SGHDT and YYEEEE. The CDR3 DNA reads as TGTGCCAGCATGCTGACACTTCAAGAGACCCAGTACTTC. Translation gives CASMLTLQETQYF.

This clonotype came up many times. The CDR3 coding sequence is TGTGCCAGCAGTCCTGACAGGAGGGGGACGGATACGCAGTATTTT. Protein: CASSPDRRGTDTQYF. This chain uses TRBV12-3 or TRBV12-4 with TRBJ2-3, with D perhaps matching TRBD1 or TRBD2 (6 bases each). Trimming removed 5 bases from V and 6 bases from J, with 18 bases in between. CDR3 length: 15 amino acids.

The rearrangement links TRBV6-1 to TRBJ1-4; 10 nucleotides agree with TRBD1. V lost 7 bases to trimming and J lost 8 bases; unmatched junction nucleotides: 7. Germline-derived CDR1 and CDR2 are MNHNS and SASEGT. The CDR3 sequence is 14 residues long. DNA for the CDR3: TGTGCCAGCATGACAGGGGGCTCAGGGGAAAAACTGTTTTTT. It translates to CASMTGGSGEKLFF.

This clonotype showed up just a few times. V gene TRBV27 combines with J gene TRBJ2-6; D gene uncertain. CDR1 is MNHEY, CDR2 SMNVEV, per germline (reference sequence). The CDR3 consists of 14 residues. V lost 4 bases, J lost 0 bases, and 4 bases lay in between. The CDR3 DNA follows: TGTGCCAGCAGTTGGGCCTCTGGGGCCAACGTCCTGACTTTC. Translating gives CASSWASGANVLTF.

Many counts were recorded for this clonotype. The genes are TRBV5-1 and TRBJ2-2; D possibly matches TRBD1 or TRBD2 (5 bases each). V lost 5 bases, J lost 2 bases, and 16 bases lay in between. The CDR3 spans 16 residues. The V gene's germline CDR1 is SGHRS and CDR2 YFSETQ. CDR3 residues: CASSRLGRENTGELFF. Here the CDR3 DNA reads TGCGCCAGCAGTCGGTTGGGACGGGAAAACACCGGGGAGCTGTTTTTT.

This clonotype was counted between two and nine times. The V and J genes are TRBV20-1 and TRBJ2-3, with TRBD2 as a possible D gene (7 bases). The CDR3 runs to 13 residues. The germline V gene has CDR1 DFQATT and CDR2 SNEGSKA (reference sequence). Trimming removed 6 bases at V and 1 base at J, with 11 bases between. Here the CDR3 DNA reads TGCAGTGCAGGGGGGGTCGGCACAGATACGCAGTATTTT. Translated: CSAGGVGTDTQYF.

This clonotype occurred a few times. The chain recombines TRBV4-1 with TRBJ1-5; D unresolved. The V end lost 0 bases, the J end lost 6 bases, and 6 bases lay between the germline ends. CDR3 size: 13 residues. Germline V gene data show CDR1 as MGHRA and CDR2 as YSYEKL. The CDR3 loop is CASSQDSTQPQHF. CDR3 DNA sequence: TGCGCCAGCAGCCAAGACTCAACTCAGCCCCAGCATTTT.

This sequence joins TRBV2 and TRBJ1-2, with TRBD1 matching 8 bases. The germline gives CDR1 SNHLY, CDR2 FYNNEI. Losses at the gene ends were 6 bases for V and 5 bases for J; bases not matched to a gene: 8. CDR3 length equals 14 residues. The CDR3 DNA sequence: TGTGCCAGCAGGGAGGCCGGGACAGGATATGGCTACACCTTC. This sequence encodes CASREAGTGYGYTF. The full variable domain, with the rest looked up from reference TRBV2 and TRBJ1-2, is EPEVTQTPSHQVTQMGQEVILRCVPISNHLYFYWYRQILGQKVEFLVSFYNNEISEKSEIFDDQFSVERPDGSNFTLKIRSTKLEDSAMYFCASREAGTGYGYTFGSGTRLTVV.

This clonotype was seen only a few times. This rearrangement joins TRBV12-3 or TRBV12-4 to TRBJ2-1, with 9 positions matching TRBD2. CDR3 size: 15 residues. V trimming: 5 bases; J trimming: 8 bases; junction bases outside the gene matches: 10. This CDR3 is CASSHGTSIAHEQFF. The CDR3 DNA reads TGTGCCAGCAGTCACGGGACTAGCATCGCCCATGAGCAGTTCTTC.

CDR3: CASSSQGSGIEKLFF. CDR3 in DNA: TGTGCCAGCAGCTCCCAAGGGAGTGGAATTGAAAAACTGTTTTTT. V and J are TRBV7-2 and TRBJ1-4, with D hard to call. CDR1 SGHTA and CDR2 FQGNSA come from the germline V gene. This CDR3 spans 15 amino acids. The V gene lost 4 bases and the J gene lost 7 bases, with 16 bases spanning the gap.